These T cell receptor beta chains were read from a single sample in a study of PD-L1 blockade in urothelial cancer. Generated by immunoSEQ multiplex PCR, the TCRdb table keeps only in-frame clones and is missing some. The table lists fewer than 45,000 clones, around four fifths of them singletons. Sequenced material: PBMCs, taken around atezolizumab (anti-PD-L1) treatment. Receptors were obtained from a man in his sixties with urothelial cancer. Each CDR3 is given with its conserved first and last residue. Fields, in order: D gene, J gene, clone size, V gene, CDR3 protein, CDR3 DNA. The D gene is left open where the match is weak. Rows give clone size only sometimes, using once, few, many, or a class for an expanded clone.

>-|TRBJ2-3|once|TRBV5-4
CASSLDNTDTQYF
TGTGCCAGCAGCTTGGACAACACAGATACGCAGTATTTT
>-|TRBJ2-3|-|TRBV5-1
CASYPGLEYTDTQYF
TGCGCCAGTTATCCGGGTTTAGAATACACAGATACGCAGTATTTT
>-|TRBJ1-6|-|TRBV4-2
CASSQGQGRMSPLHF
TGTGCCAGCAGCCAAGGCCAGGGTAGAATGTCACCCCTCCACTTT
>TRBD1|TRBJ2-5|-|TRBV10-2
CASSRTGQETQYF
TGCGCCAGCAGTCGGACAGGGCAAGAGACCCAGTACTTC
>-|TRBJ2-3|few|TRBV12-5
CASGLGAETSTDTQYF
TGTGCTAGTGGTTTGGGAGCTGAGACTAGCACAGATACGCAGTATTTT
>TRBD1|TRBJ1-4|-|TRBV5-1
CASSLQDRAEKLFF
TGCGCCAGCAGCCTCCAAGACAGGGCTGAAAAACTGTTTTTT
>TRBD1|TRBJ2-7|-|TRBV6-1
CASRLTGSREQYF
TGTGCCAGCAGGCTGACAGGGTCAAGAGAGCAGTACTTC
>TRBD1|TRBJ1-1|-|TRBV5-1
CASSLGTGANTEAFF
TGCGCCAGCAGCTTGGGGACAGGGGCGAACACTGAAGCTTTCTTT
>TRBD1|TRBJ2-5|-|TRBV5-1
CASGGDRGRETQYF
TGCGCCAGCGGTGGGGACAGGGGGCGAGAGACCCAGTACTTC
>-|TRBJ2-7|-|TRBV5-1
CASSFSGREQYF
TGCGCCAGCAGCTTCTCAGGGCGCGAGCAGTACTTC
>-|TRBJ2-7|-|TRBV11-2
CASSLVGQTGVYEQYF
TGTGCCAGCAGCTTAGTTGGACAGACCGGGGTGTACGAGCAGTACTTC